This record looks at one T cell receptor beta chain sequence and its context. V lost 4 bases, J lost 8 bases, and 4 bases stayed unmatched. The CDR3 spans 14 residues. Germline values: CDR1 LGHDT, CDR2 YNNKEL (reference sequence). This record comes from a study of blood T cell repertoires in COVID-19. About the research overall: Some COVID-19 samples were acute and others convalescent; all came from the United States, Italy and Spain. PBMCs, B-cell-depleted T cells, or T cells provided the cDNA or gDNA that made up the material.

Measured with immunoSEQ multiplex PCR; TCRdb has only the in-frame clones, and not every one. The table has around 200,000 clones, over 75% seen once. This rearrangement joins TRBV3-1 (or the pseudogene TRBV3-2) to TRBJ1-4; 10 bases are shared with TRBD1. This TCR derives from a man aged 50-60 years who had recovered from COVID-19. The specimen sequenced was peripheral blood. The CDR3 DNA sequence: TGTGCCAGCAGCCCGTGGACAGGGGGGGAAAAACTGTTTTTT. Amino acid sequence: CASSPWTGGEKLFF.